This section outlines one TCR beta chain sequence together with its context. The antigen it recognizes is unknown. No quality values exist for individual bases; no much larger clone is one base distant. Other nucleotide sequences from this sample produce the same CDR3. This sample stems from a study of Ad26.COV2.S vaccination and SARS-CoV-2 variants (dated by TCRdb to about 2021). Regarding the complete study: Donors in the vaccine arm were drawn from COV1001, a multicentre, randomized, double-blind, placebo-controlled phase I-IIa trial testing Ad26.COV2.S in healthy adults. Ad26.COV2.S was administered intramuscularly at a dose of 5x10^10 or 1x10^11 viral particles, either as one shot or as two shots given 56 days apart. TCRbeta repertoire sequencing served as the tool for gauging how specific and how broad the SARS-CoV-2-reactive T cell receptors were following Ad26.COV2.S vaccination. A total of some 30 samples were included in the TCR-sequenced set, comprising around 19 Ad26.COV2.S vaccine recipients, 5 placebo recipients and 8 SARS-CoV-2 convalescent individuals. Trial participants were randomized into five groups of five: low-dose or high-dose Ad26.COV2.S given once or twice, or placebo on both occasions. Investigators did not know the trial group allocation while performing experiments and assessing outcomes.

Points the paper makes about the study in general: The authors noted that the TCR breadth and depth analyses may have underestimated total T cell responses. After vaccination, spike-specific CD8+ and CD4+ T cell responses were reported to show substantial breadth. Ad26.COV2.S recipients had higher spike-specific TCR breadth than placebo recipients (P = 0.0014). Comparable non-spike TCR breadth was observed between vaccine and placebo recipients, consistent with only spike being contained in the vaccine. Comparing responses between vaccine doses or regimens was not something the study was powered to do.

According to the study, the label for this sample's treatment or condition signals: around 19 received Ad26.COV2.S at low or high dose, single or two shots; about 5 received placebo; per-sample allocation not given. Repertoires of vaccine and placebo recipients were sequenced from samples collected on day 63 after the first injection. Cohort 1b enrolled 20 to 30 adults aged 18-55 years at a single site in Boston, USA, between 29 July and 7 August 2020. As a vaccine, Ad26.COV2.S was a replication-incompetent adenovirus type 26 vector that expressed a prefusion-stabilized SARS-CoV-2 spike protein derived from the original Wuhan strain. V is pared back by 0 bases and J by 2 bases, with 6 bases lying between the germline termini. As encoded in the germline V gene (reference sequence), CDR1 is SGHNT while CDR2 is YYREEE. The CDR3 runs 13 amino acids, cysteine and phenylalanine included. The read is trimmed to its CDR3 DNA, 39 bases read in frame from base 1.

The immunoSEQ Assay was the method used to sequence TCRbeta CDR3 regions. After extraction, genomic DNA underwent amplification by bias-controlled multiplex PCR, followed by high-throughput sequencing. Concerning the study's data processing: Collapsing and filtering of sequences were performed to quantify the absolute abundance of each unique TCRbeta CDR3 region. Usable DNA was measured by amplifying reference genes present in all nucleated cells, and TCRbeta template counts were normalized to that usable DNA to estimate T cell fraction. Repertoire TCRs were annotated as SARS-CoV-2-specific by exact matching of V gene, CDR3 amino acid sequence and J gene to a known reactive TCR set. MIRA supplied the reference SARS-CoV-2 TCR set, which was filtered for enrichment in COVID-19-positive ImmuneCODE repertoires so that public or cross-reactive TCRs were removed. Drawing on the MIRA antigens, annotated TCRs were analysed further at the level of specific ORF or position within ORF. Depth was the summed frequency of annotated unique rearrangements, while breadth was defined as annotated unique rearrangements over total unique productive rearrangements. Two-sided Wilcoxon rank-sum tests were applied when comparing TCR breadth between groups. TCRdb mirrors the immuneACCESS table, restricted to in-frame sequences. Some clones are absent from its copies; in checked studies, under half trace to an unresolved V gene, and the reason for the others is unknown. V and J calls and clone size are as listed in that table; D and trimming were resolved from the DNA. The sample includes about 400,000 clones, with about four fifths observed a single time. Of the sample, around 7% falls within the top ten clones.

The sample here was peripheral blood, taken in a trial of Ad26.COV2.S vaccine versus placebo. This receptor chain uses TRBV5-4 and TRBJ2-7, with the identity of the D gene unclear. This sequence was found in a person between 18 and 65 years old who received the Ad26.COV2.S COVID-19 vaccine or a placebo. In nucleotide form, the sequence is TGTGCCAGCAGCTTGGACAGAACCTACGAGCAGTACTTC. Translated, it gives CASSLDRTYEQYF.